A single sample gave rise to the 23 T cell receptor beta chains below, sequenced in a study of blood T cell repertoires in COVID-19. Assay: immunoSEQ multiplex PCR; the TCRdb copy retains only in-frame clones and omits some. The sample consists of roughly 100,000 clones, roughly 87% of them appearing once. The sequencing input was peripheral blood. All receptors derive from a human donor in a cohort sampled during active COVID-19.

A single count supports this clone. The V gene is TRBV10-1, the J gene TRBJ2-7; TRBD1 agrees at 8 bases. Germline CDR1 is WNHNN and CDR2 is SYGVQD (reference sequence). V trimming: 6 bases; J trimming: 4 bases; junction bases outside the gene matches: 14. The CDR3 is 16 residues long. The CDR3 DNA follows: TGCGCCAGCAGCGCAGGGGGCGCCGGGTCTAGGTACGAGCAGTACTTC. Protein: CASSAGGAGSRYEQYF.

The rearrangement joins TRBV2 to TRBJ2-3, with 11 bases fitting TRBD2. Germline CDR1 and CDR2: SNHLY and FYNNEI. This CDR3 contains 16 residues. The V and J ends lost 4 bases and 0 bases, in that order; junction bases with no gene match: 3. CDR3 coding DNA: TGTGCCAGCAGTGGGCCTAGCGGGGGGAGCACAGATACGCAGTATTTT. Residues: CASSGPSGGSTDTQYF.

The chain employs TRBV28 and TRBJ1-3; D is unresolved. V shed 6 bases and J shed 0 bases, with 3 bases lying between them. This CDR3 spans 12 amino acids. CDR1 MDHEN and CDR2 SYDVKM come from the germline V gene. In DNA form, the CDR3 reads TGTGCCAGCAGCTACTCTGGAAACACCATATATTTT. Translated, it gives CASSYSGNTIYF.

In this sample, this clone turned up once. This chain uses TRBV4-1 with TRBJ2-1, with TRBD2 as a possible D gene (6 bases). V was clipped by 0 bases and J by 2 bases, with 26 bases between them. The germline V gene encodes CDR1 MGHRA and CDR2 YSYEKL. This CDR3 is 21 amino acids long. The CDR3 protein is CASSQDPGAVGGLGAYNEQFF. In nucleotides, the CDR3 is TGCGCCAGCAGCCAAGACCCCGGGGCAGTGGGAGGACTGGGCGCCTACAATGAGCAGTTCTTC.

The chain combines TRBV2 with TRBJ2-4; TRBD2 is a possible D gene (6 bases). The V and J ends lost 4 bases and 3 bases respectively, with 13 bases between them. The CDR3 length is 15 residues. The germline CDR1 and CDR2 sequences are SNHLY and FYNNEI. The DNA for the CDR3 is TGTGCCAGCAGTGCAGGAGGGGAAAACAAAAACATTCAGTACTTC. It is translated as CASSAGGENKNIQYF.

The chain is built from TRBV30 and TRBJ2-3, with TRBD1 matching 9 bases. Losses at the gene ends were 3 bases for V and 2 bases for J; bases not matched to a gene: 9. The CDR3 contains 16 residues. The germline V gene encodes CDR1 GTSNPN and CDR2 SVGIG (reference sequence). This chain's CDR3 is CAWSGTGNTNTDTQYF. The CDR3 region has the DNA TGTGCCTGGAGCGGGACAGGGAATACGAACACAGATACGCAGTATTTT.

In nucleotides, the CDR3 is TGTGCCAGCAGCCAATACCCGGGGACAGAAGAGACCCAGTACTTC. This translates into CASSQYPGTEETQYF. V usage is TRBV7-8 and J usage is TRBJ2-5; TRBD1 agrees at 7 bases. J lost 3 bases, V lost 5 bases, and 9 bases had no gene match. Germline V gives CDR1 SGHVS, CDR2 FQNEAQ. The CDR3 contains 15 residues.

The chain uses TRBV9 and TRBJ2-3; 10 bases agree with TRBD2. Trimming removed 3 bases from V and 2 bases from J; junction bases left unmatched: 6. Germline-derived CDR1 and CDR2 are SGDLS and YYNGEE. The CDR3 extends over 16 amino acids. In nucleotides, the CDR3 is TGTGCCAGCAGCGACCTAGCGGGGGCCTTCACAGATACGCAGTATTTT. Protein: CASSDLAGAFTDTQYF.

This sequence joins TRBV4-1 and TRBJ1-5; TRBD1 matches at 8 bases. The length of the CDR3 is 14 residues. The junction had 5 bases not matched to a gene; V was cut back by 3 bases and J by 7 bases. Per germline, CDR1 MGHRA and CDR2 YSYEKL. In DNA form, the CDR3 reads TGCGCCAGCAGCCAGACAGGGGATGACCAGCCCCAGCATTTT. Its translation: CASSQTGDDQPQHF.

This chain joins TRBV19 and TRBJ1-5, with 12 positions matching TRBD1. The V segment lost 8 bases and the J segment 6 bases; nucleotides outside the gene matches: 2. Germline V gene sequence: CDR1 LNHDA, CDR2 SQIVND (reference sequence). The CDR3 has 13 residues. The CDR3 DNA follows: TGTGCCAGTGGGACAGGGGGCCCTCAGCCCCAGCATTTT. Translated: CASGTGGPQPQHF. Variable domain in full (rest from reference TRBV19 and TRBJ1-5): DGGITQSPKYLFRKEGQNVTLSCEQNLNHDAMYWYRQDPGQGLRLIYYSQIVNDFQKGDIAEGYSVSREKKESFPLTVTSAQKNPTAFYLCASGTGGPQPQHFGDGTRLSIL.

The V and J genes are TRBV2 and TRBJ1-6; tentatively, D is TRBD1 (6 bases). In germline, CDR1 is SNHLY, CDR2 FYNNEI. The CDR3 has 18 amino acids. V shed 1 base and J shed 7 bases, with 20 bases lying between them. CDR3 nucleotide sequence: TGTGCCAGCAGTGAAGGGCCCCAGGGGTCCGGATGGAATTCACCCCTCCACTTT. The encoded protein is CASSEGPQGSGWNSPLHF.

This sequence joins TRBV6-5 and TRBJ1-2; D not certain. Germline V gene lookup returns CDR1 MNHEY and CDR2 SVGAGI. The CDR3 has 12 amino acids. With 5 bases removed from V and 0 bases from J, the gap between germline ends came to 4 bases. Written as DNA, the CDR3 is TGTGCCAGCAGTCTCTCTAACTATGGCTACACCTTC. This translates into CASSLSNYGYTF.

V usage is TRBV9 and J usage is TRBJ2-5, with TRBD1 identical over 8 bases. This CDR3 comprises 16 residues. Germline CDR1 SGDLS, CDR2 YYNGEE. J lost 6 bases, V lost 3 bases, and 13 bases had no gene match. The DNA for the CDR3 is TGTGCCAGCAGCGGAGTCGACAGGGGAGGTTTGCAGACCCAGTACTTC. Translated: CASSGVDRGGLQTQYF.

This clone was detected only a few times. The genes are TRBV7-2 and TRBJ1-6; 7 nucleotides align to TRBD1. CDR3 length: 15 residues. Germline loops: CDR1 SGHTA, CDR2 FQGNSA. With 6 bases clipped from V and 7 bases from J, the junction kept 9 bases outside the gene matches. CDR3 loop: CASRNSQGSNSPLHF. CDR3 nucleotides: TGTGCCAGCAGGAACTCACAGGGGTCGAATTCACCCCTCCACTTT.

The chain carries TRBV6-5 and TRBJ2-7, with 7 nucleotides matching TRBD2. The CDR3 spans 13 residues. The V gene end was trimmed by 11 bases and the J gene end by 3 bases; junction bases not matched to a gene: 10. Germline CDR1 and CDR2: MNHEY and SVGAGI. CDR3: CAARPAGVYEQYF. Written as DNA, the CDR3 is TGTGCCGCCCGCCCTGCGGGGGTCTACGAGCAGTACTTC.

The CDR3 DNA reads as TGTGCCAGCAGCCAAGCACCGAGCTACGAGCAGTACTTC. Translated: CASSQAPSYEQYF. The chain couples TRBV4-2 to TRBJ2-7, with D unresolved. Germline CDR1 and CDR2: LGHNA and YNFKEQ. The V end lost 1 base, the J end lost 3 bases, and 7 bases lay between the germline ends. The CDR3 covers 13 residues.

CDR3 coding DNA: TGTGCCAGCAACCCAGGGAGGACAGATACGCAGTATTTT. Its protein is CASNPGRTDTQYF. The chain joins TRBV21-1 to TRBJ2-3; TRBD2, as called in the table, went unchecked against the DNA. TRBV21-1 is a pseudogene segment. The CDR3 has 13 residues.

This chain joins TRBV6-6 and TRBJ1-4; D perhaps matches TRBD1 (5 bases). This CDR3 region has 14 residues. The ends were cut back, 5 bases at V and 1 base at J, with 8 bases in the middle. From germline, CDR1 is MNHNY and CDR2 SVGAGI (reference sequence). The CDR3 nucleotides read TGTGCCAGCAGTCTGGGGGGAACTAATGAAAAACTGTTTTTT. Its protein is CASSLGGTNEKLFF.

The chain carries TRBV13 and TRBJ2-2, with D tentatively TRBD2 (6 bases). The CDR3 loop spans 19 amino acids. CDR1 and CDR2 (germline): PRHDT, FYEKMQ (reference sequence). V was pared by 3 bases and J by 1 base, with 21 bases between. In nucleotides, the CDR3 is TGTGCCAGCAGCTTTCAGCTTGGCGGCGTTAGCGGGAACACCGGGGAGCTGTTTTTT. This encodes CASSFQLGGVSGNTGELFF.

The gene calls are TRBV5-1 and TRBJ2-6; D is possibly TRBD2 (5 bases). Germline lookup yields CDR1 SGHRS and CDR2 YFSETQ. This CDR3 has 14 residues. V lost 7 bases and J lost 0, with 8 bases in between. In DNA form, the CDR3 reads TGCGCCAGCGGTCGGGACTCTGGGGCCAACGTCCTGACTTTC. This codes for CASGRDSGANVLTF.

CDR3 sequence reads: CASSLQGAYGYTF. The CDR3, as DNA: TGTGCCAGCAGCTTACAGGGGGCCTATGGCTACACCTTC. The chain has TRBV7-9 and TRBJ1-2; TRBD1 agrees at 8 bases. The CDR3 runs 13 residues. Germline V gene data show CDR1 as SEHNR and CDR2 as FQNEAQ (reference sequence). J lost 4 bases, V lost 2 bases, and 0 bases had no gene match. Full variable domain (rest looked up from reference TRBV7-9 and TRBJ1-2): DTGVSQNPRHKITKRGQNVTFRCDPISEHNRLYWYRQTLGQGPEFLTYFQNEAQLEKSRLLSDRFSAERPKGSFSTLEIQRTEQGDSAMYLCASSLQGAYGYTFGSGTRLTVV.

This clone was found a few times. The DNA for the CDR3 is TGTGCCACCAGTGAGAGGGGGCAACGAGGCTATGGCTACACCTTC. It translates to CATSERGQRGYGYTF. The rearrangement links TRBV24-1 to TRBJ1-2; 7 nucleotides align to TRBD1. The CDR3 is made up of 15 amino acids. V was clipped by 4 bases and J by 4 bases; unmatched bases: 8. The germline gives CDR1 KGHDR, CDR2 SFDVKD.

CDR3 bases: TGTGCCAGCAGTTTATCCCTATTCACAGATACGCAGTATTTT. It specifies CASSLSLFTDTQYF. V is TRBV27 and J is TRBJ2-3; no definite D call. The CDR3 consists of 14 residues. The germline V gene has CDR1 MNHEY and CDR2 SMNVEV (reference sequence). V was pared by 0 bases and J by 2 bases, with 6 bases between.